Reported below is one T cell receptor beta chain. Authors' processing steps: Nucleated cell counts were estimated from reference gene primer amplification. The table came from immunoSEQ multiplex PCR; TCRdb's copy has only in-frame clones and leaves some out. The D gene and trimming were derived from the DNA, and the V and J assignments and clone size from that table. Seen here are around 150,000 clones, roughly 80% observed once, and the top ten hold around 8.1%. Germline CDR1 reads MNHEY; CDR2 reads SVGAGI. V was trimmed by 7 bases and J by 0 bases, leaving 9 bases between them. This CDR3 spans 13 amino acids. This entry is derived from a study of blood T cell repertoires in COVID-19. Overall study context: Some COVID-19 samples were acute and others convalescent; all came from the United States, Italy and Spain. PBMCs, B-cell-depleted T cells, or T cells were the source of the cDNA or gDNA that made up the material.

The sequence was collected from a man aged 60 to 75 with acute or convalescent COVID-19. The chain joins TRBV6-5 to TRBJ1-2; maybe TRBD1 (5 bases). Sequenced: peripheral blood. The CDR3 loop is CASKQDTNYGYTF. CDR3 bases: TGTGCCAGCAAGCAGGACACTAACTATGGCTACACCTTC.